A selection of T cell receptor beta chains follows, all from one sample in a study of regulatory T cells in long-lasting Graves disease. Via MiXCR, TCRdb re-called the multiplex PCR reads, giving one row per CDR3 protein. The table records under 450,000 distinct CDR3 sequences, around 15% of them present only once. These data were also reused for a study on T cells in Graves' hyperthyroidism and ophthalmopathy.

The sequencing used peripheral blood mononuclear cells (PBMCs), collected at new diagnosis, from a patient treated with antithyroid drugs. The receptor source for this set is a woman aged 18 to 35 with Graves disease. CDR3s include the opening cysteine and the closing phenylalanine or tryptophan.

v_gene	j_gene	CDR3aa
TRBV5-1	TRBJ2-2	CASALCLGTGELFF
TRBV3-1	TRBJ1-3	CASSQEDLGNTIYF
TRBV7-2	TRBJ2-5	CASSPRVSETQYF
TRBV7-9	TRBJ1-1	CASSSKLNTEAFF
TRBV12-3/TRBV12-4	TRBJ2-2	CASSLGGTSTGELFF
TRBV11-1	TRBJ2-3	CASSRRQGSADTQYF
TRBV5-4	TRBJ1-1	CASSSGTSGMNTEAFF
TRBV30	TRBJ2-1	CAWSGLAPEQFF
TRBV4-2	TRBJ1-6	CASSQGGGTDDSPLHF
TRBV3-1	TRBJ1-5	CASSQGTVNQPQHF
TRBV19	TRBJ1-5	CASSILAVGGFNQPQHF
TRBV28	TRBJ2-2	CASSLAGPPNTGELFF
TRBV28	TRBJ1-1	CASRAGGEATEAFF
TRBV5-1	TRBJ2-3	CASSSGGRTDTQYF
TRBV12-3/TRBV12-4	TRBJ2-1	CASSLSGANNEQFF
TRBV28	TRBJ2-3	CASSVQGVAPDTQYF
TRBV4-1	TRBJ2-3	CASSQEGQGNTNTQYF
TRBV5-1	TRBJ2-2	CASSLSGVDVNTGELFF
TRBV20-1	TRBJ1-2	CSATGGAEVGGYTF
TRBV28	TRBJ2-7	CASKGGGRNSYEQYF
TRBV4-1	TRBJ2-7	CASSSFQRSYEQHF
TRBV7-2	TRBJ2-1	CASSRDGTSGRGEQFF
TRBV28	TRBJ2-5	CASEPRAGMGTQYF
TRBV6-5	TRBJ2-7	CASSYLGLAGGRVYEQYF
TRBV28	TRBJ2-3	CASRSSPLRQGSTDTQYF
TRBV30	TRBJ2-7	CAWSVGQSHEQYF
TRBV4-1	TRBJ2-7	CASSQDRTGGEQYF
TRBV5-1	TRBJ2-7	CASSPGGGGRSYEQYF